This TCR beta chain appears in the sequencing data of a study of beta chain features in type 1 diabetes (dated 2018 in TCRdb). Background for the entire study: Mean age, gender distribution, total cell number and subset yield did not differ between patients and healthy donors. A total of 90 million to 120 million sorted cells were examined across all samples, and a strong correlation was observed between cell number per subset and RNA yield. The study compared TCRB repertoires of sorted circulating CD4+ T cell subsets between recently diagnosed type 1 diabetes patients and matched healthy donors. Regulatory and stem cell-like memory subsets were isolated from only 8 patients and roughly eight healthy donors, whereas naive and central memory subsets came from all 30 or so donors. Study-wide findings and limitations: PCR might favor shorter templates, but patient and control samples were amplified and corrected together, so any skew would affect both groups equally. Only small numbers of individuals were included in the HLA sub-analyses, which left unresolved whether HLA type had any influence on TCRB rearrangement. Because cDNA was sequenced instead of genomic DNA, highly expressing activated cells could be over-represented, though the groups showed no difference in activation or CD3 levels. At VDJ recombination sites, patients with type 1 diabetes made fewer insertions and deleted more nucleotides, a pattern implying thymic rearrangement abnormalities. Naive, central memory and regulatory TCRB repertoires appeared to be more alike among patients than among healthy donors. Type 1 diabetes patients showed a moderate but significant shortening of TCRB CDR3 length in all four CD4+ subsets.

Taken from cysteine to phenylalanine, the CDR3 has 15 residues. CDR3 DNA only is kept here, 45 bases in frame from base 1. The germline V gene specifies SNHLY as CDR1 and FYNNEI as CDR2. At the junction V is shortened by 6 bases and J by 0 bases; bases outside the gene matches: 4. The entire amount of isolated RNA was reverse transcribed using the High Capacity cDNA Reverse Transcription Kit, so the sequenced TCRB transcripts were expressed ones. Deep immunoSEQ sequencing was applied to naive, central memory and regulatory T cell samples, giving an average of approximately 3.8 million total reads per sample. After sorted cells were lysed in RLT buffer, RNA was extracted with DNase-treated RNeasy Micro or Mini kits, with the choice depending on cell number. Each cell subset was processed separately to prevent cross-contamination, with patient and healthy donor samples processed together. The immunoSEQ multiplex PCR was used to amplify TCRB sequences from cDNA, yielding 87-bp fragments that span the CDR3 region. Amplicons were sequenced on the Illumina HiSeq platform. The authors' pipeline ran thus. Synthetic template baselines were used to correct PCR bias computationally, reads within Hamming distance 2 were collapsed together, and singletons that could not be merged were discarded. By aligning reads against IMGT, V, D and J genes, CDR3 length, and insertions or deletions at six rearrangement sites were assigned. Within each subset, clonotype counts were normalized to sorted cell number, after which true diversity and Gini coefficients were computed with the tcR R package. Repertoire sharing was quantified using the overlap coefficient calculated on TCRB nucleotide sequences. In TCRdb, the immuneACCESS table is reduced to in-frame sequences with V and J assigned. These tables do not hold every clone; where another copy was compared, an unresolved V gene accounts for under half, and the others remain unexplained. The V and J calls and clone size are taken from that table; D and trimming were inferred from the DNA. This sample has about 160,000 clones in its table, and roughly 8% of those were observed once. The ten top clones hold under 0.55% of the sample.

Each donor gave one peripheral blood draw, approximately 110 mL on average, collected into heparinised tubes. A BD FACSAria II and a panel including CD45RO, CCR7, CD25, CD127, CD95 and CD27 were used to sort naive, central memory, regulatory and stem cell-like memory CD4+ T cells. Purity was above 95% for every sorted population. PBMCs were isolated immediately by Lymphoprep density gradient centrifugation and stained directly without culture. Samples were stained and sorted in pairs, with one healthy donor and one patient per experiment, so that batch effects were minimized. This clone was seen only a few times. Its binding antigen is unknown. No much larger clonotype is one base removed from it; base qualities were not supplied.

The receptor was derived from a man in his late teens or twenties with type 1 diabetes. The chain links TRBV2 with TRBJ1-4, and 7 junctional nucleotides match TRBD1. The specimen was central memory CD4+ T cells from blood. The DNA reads TGTGCCAGCAGAAGAGACAGGGCAACTAATGAAAAACTGTTTTTT. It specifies CASRRDRATNEKLFF. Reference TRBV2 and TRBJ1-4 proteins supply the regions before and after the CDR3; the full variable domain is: EPEVTQTPSHQVTQMGQEVILRCVPISNHLYFYWYRQILGQKVEFLVSFYNNEISEKSEIFDDQFSVERPDGSNFTLKIRSTKLEDSAMYFCASRRDRATNEKLFFGSGTQLSVL.